The rows below give T cell receptor beta chains drawn from one sample of a study of cytomegalovirus exposure and HLA in healthy donors. Produced via immunoSEQ multiplex PCR; TCRdb's table is partial and in-frame only. The data contain 50,000 to 65,000 clones, approximately 86% of them singletons. The source material was PBMCs. The receptors were sampled from a woman younger than 35 in good health and CMV-seronegative. Both conserved end residues are part of each CDR3. D genes are given only for firm matches. Some rows mark clone size as missing; the rest say once, few, many or name a class of expanded clone.

cdr3_nt: TGTGCCAGCAGCTTATTTCCGCCGGGAGGGGGGGATGGCTACACCTTC
cdr3_aa: CASSLFPPGGGDGYTF
d_call: -
j_call: TRBJ1-2
v_call: TRBV7-3
clone_size: -

cdr3_nt: TGTGCCAGCAGCCCCCTTTTGAGCGGTCCGGGGGACGAGCAGTACTTC
cdr3_aa: CASSPLLSGPGDEQYF
d_call: -
j_call: TRBJ2-7
v_call: TRBV4-2
clone_size: -

cdr3_nt: TGTGCCAGCAGCTTCAGACAGGGTACTTCCCAAGAGACCCAGTACTTC
cdr3_aa: CASSFRQGTSQETQYF
d_call: TRBD1
j_call: TRBJ2-5
v_call: TRBV9
clone_size: once

cdr3_nt: TGTGCCAGCACCCCGGGACAGAGCTTTTACAATGAGCAGTTCTTC
cdr3_aa: CASTPGQSFYNEQFF
d_call: TRBD1
j_call: TRBJ2-1
v_call: TRBV27
clone_size: -

cdr3_nt: TGCGCCAGCACCCCGGGACTAGCGGGAGTAGGCACCGGGGAGCTGTTTTTT
cdr3_aa: CASTPGLAGVGTGELFF
d_call: TRBD2
j_call: TRBJ2-2
v_call: TRBV10-1
clone_size: few

cdr3_nt: TGTGCCAGCACAGCCGGGACTAGCGGGAGGCGGACAGATACGCAGTATTTT
cdr3_aa: CASTAGTSGRRTDTQYF
d_call: TRBD2
j_call: TRBJ2-3
v_call: TRBV25-1
clone_size: -

cdr3_nt: TGCGCCAGCAGCCTGGGGACTAGCGGGTACTCCTACGAGCAGTACTTC
cdr3_aa: CASSLGTSGYSYEQYF
d_call: TRBD2
j_call: TRBJ2-7
v_call: TRBV5-1
clone_size: once

cdr3_nt: TGTGCCAGCAGCGTGACAGGCGTTGAGGAGCCCCAGCATTTT
cdr3_aa: CASSVTGVEEPQHF
d_call: -
j_call: TRBJ1-5
v_call: TRBV9
clone_size: -

cdr3_nt: TGTGCCACCAGCAGAGATTATGCCGGGGAGCTGTTTTTT
cdr3_aa: CATSRDYAGELFF
d_call: -
j_call: TRBJ2-2
v_call: TRBV15
clone_size: -

cdr3_nt: TGTGCCAGCAGTGGGACTAGCGGGAGGGCGTACGAGCAGTACTTC
cdr3_aa: CASSGTSGRAYEQYF
d_call: TRBD2
j_call: TRBJ2-7
v_call: TRBV25-1
clone_size: few

cdr3_nt: TGTGCCAGCAGCCGGGACACGAGCTCCTATAATTCACCCCTCCACTTT
cdr3_aa: CASSRDTSSYNSPLHF
d_call: -
j_call: TRBJ1-6
v_call: TRBV7-9
clone_size: -

cdr3_nt: TGTGCCAGCAGGGGACAGGGGGTGGGCACTGAAGCTTTCTTT
cdr3_aa: CASRGQGVGTEAFF
d_call: TRBD1
j_call: TRBJ1-1
v_call: TRBV6-6
clone_size: -

cdr3_nt: TGTGCCAGCAGTTACGGCGCAGGGGGTAGGAATGAGCAGTTCTTC
cdr3_aa: CASSYGAGGRNEQFF
d_call: TRBD1
j_call: TRBJ2-1
v_call: TRBV6-5
clone_size: few

cdr3_nt: TGTGCCAGCAGCTCTTCTCAGACAGGGGGCTTTAATGGCTACACCTTC
cdr3_aa: CASSSSQTGGFNGYTF
d_call: TRBD1
j_call: TRBJ1-2
v_call: TRBV5-4
clone_size: -

cdr3_nt: TGTGCCAGCAGCTTGAACACCTACGGGGGCACCATATATTTT
cdr3_aa: CASSLNTYGGTIYF
d_call: -
j_call: TRBJ1-3
v_call: TRBV7-6
clone_size: -

cdr3_nt: TGTGCCTGGAGCCGGGACAGGGGAGAAAAACTGTTTTTT
cdr3_aa: CAWSRDRGEKLFF
d_call: TRBD1
j_call: TRBJ1-4
v_call: TRBV30
clone_size: -

cdr3_nt: TGTGCCAGTAGTATCAAACCTACAGGGGAAGCTTTCTTT
cdr3_aa: CASSIKPTGEAFF
d_call: -
j_call: TRBJ1-1
v_call: TRBV19
clone_size: -

cdr3_nt: TGTGCCAGCAGCTTAGGACATGACACAGATACGCAGTATTTT
cdr3_aa: CASSLGHDTDTQYF
d_call: -
j_call: TRBJ2-3
v_call: TRBV7-6
clone_size: -

cdr3_nt: TGTGCCAGCAGTAAGACTCGGTCTTGGAGGAACTATGGCTACACCTTC
cdr3_aa: CASSKTRSWRNYGYTF
d_call: -
j_call: TRBJ1-2
v_call: TRBV28
clone_size: -

cdr3_nt: TGTGCCAGTAGTATAGGGAGGGAGAACGTGCAGTACTTC
cdr3_aa: CASSIGRENVQYF
d_call: -
j_call: TRBJ2-7
v_call: TRBV19
clone_size: -

cdr3_nt: TGCGCCAGCAGCCAAGGTTCAGGGAATAATCAGCCCCAGCATTTT
cdr3_aa: CASSQGSGNNQPQHF
d_call: -
j_call: TRBJ1-5
v_call: TRBV4-1
clone_size: -

cdr3_nt: TGTGCCAGCAGTCCCGCGGGAGCGGGGAACGAGCAGTACTTC
cdr3_aa: CASSPAGAGNEQYF
d_call: TRBD2
j_call: TRBJ2-7
v_call: TRBV7-9
clone_size: -

cdr3_nt: TGTGCCAGCAGTTTGAGGCAGAGGGGGCCTTCTAACTACGGCTACACCTTC
cdr3_aa: CASSLRQRGPSNYGYTF
d_call: TRBD1
j_call: TRBJ1-2
v_call: TRBV28
clone_size: -

cdr3_nt: TGTGCCAGCTCAACCGGGACAGGAAGGTACGAGCAGTACTTC
cdr3_aa: CASSTGTGRYEQYF
d_call: TRBD1
j_call: TRBJ2-7
v_call: TRBV18
clone_size: -

cdr3_nt: TGCGCCAGCAGTCCGCCTCCTGGCGGCACTGAAGCTTTCTTT
cdr3_aa: CASSPPPGGTEAFF
d_call: -
j_call: TRBJ1-1
v_call: TRBV5-1
clone_size: once

cdr3_nt: TGCGCCAGCAGCCAAGGGGCCCGAACTTACGAGCAGTACTTC
cdr3_aa: CASSQGARTYEQYF
d_call: -
j_call: TRBJ2-7
v_call: TRBV4-1
clone_size: -

cdr3_nt: TGTGCCAGCAGCGTAGGGTCCCAGGGGATGGCGGCTGAAGCTTTCTTT
cdr3_aa: CASSVGSQGMAAEAFF
d_call: -
j_call: TRBJ1-1
v_call: TRBV9
clone_size: -

cdr3_nt: TGCAGCGTTGGTAACAGGGGCAGCAATCAGCCCCAGCATTTT
cdr3_aa: CSVGNRGSNQPQHF
d_call: TRBD1
j_call: TRBJ1-5
v_call: TRBV29-1
clone_size: -

cdr3_nt: TGTGCCAGCAGCGGAGCTGAAGCTGGGGCCAACGGCCTGACTTTC
cdr3_aa: CASSGAEAGANGLTF
d_call: -
j_call: TRBJ2-6
v_call: TRBV25-1
clone_size: -

cdr3_nt: TGTGCCAGCATAGTGGCCAACGTCCTGACTTTC
cdr3_aa: CASIVANVLTF
d_call: -
j_call: TRBJ2-6
v_call: TRBV2
clone_size: -

cdr3_nt: TGTGCCAGTAGTACGACTAGCGGGAGCTACAATGAGCAGTTCTTC
cdr3_aa: CASSTTSGSYNEQFF
d_call: TRBD2
j_call: TRBJ2-1
v_call: TRBV19
clone_size: -

cdr3_nt: TGCGCCAGCGCAAGACAGGCTACGAACACTGAAGCTTTCTTT
cdr3_aa: CASARQATNTEAFF
d_call: -
j_call: TRBJ1-1
v_call: TRBV10-2
clone_size: -

cdr3_nt: TGTGCCAGCAGCTGGGACTACTACAATGAGCAGTTCTTC
cdr3_aa: CASSWDYYNEQFF
d_call: TRBD2
j_call: TRBJ2-1
v_call: TRBV5-4
clone_size: -

cdr3_nt: TGTGCCAGCAGTCTTATCTCCTACGAGCAGTACTTC
cdr3_aa: CASSLISYEQYF
d_call: -
j_call: TRBJ2-7
v_call: TRBV25-1
clone_size: -

cdr3_nt: TGCAGCGTTCCTCGGGGATCTGGGGCCAACGTCCTGACTTTC
cdr3_aa: CSVPRGSGANVLTF
d_call: -
j_call: TRBJ2-6
v_call: TRBV29-1
clone_size: -

cdr3_nt: TGCAGCGTTGAAGACCCACTTGCGGGGGGTGAGCAGTTCTTC
cdr3_aa: CSVEDPLAGGEQFF
d_call: TRBD2
j_call: TRBJ2-1
v_call: TRBV29-1
clone_size: -

cdr3_nt: TGTGCCAGCAGTGAATGGCCCCAGGGTGCGGGAGTAAATGAGCAGTTCTTC
cdr3_aa: CASSEWPQGAGVNEQFF
d_call: TRBD2
j_call: TRBJ2-1
v_call: TRBV25-1
clone_size: -

cdr3_nt: TGTGCCAGCAGTTTAGTCGGGACAGGGATCGGCTACACCTTC
cdr3_aa: CASSLVGTGIGYTF
d_call: TRBD1
j_call: TRBJ1-2
v_call: TRBV28
clone_size: -

cdr3_nt: TGCGCCAGCAGCGATCAGACTAGCGGGACCTACGAGCAGTACTTC
cdr3_aa: CASSDQTSGTYEQYF
d_call: TRBD2
j_call: TRBJ2-7
v_call: TRBV10-2
clone_size: -

cdr3_nt: TGCGCCAGCAGCTTGGCCGGGGTGCAGGCGTCAGGCTACACCTTC
cdr3_aa: CASSLAGVQASGYTF
d_call: -
j_call: TRBJ1-2
v_call: TRBV5-1
clone_size: -

cdr3_nt: TGTGCCAGCAGCTTGGTAGCGGGCACAGATACGCAGTATTTT
cdr3_aa: CASSLVAGTDTQYF
d_call: -
j_call: TRBJ2-3
v_call: TRBV11-2
clone_size: once

cdr3_nt: TGTGCCAGCAGAGCCCCAGGGGACTATGGCTACACCTTC
cdr3_aa: CASRAPGDYGYTF
d_call: -
j_call: TRBJ1-2
v_call: TRBV6-1
clone_size: -

cdr3_nt: TGTGCCAGCATGTCGCTAGCAGACAACAATGAGCAGTTCTTC
cdr3_aa: CASMSLADNNEQFF
d_call: -
j_call: TRBJ2-1
v_call: TRBV27
clone_size: -

cdr3_nt: TGTGCCAGCAGTCCCCGTGGTAGCGGGATATGGGAGCAGTACTTC
cdr3_aa: CASSPRGSGIWEQYF
d_call: TRBD2
j_call: TRBJ2-7
v_call: TRBV27
clone_size: -

cdr3_nt: TGTGCCAGTACCAACCGGGCTAGCGCACAAGAGACCCAGTACTTC
cdr3_aa: CASTNRASAQETQYF
d_call: -
j_call: TRBJ2-5
v_call: TRBV19
clone_size: -

cdr3_nt: TGTGCCAGCAGCGTAGTGGGAGCCCGACAAGAGACCCAGTACTTC
cdr3_aa: CASSVVGARQETQYF
d_call: -
j_call: TRBJ2-5
v_call: TRBV9
clone_size: -

cdr3_nt: TGTGCCAGCAGCTCTCCGACTAGCGGGATCTACGAGCAGTACTTC
cdr3_aa: CASSSPTSGIYEQYF
d_call: TRBD2
j_call: TRBJ2-7
v_call: TRBV7-3
clone_size: -

cdr3_nt: TGTGCCAGCATATGGGGGCAGACTGTGAACACTGAAGCTTTCTTT
cdr3_aa: CASIWGQTVNTEAFF
d_call: -
j_call: TRBJ1-1
v_call: TRBV2
clone_size: -

cdr3_nt: TGTGCCAGCAGCTTACTAGCGGGAGGGCCGCGGACCGGGGAGCTGTTTTTT
cdr3_aa: CASSLLAGGPRTGELFF
d_call: TRBD2
j_call: TRBJ2-2
v_call: TRBV5-4
clone_size: -

cdr3_nt: TGTGCCAGCAGTGAAGAGGGGGCTGGGGGCTCCTACGAGCAGTACTTC
cdr3_aa: CASSEEGAGGSYEQYF
d_call: TRBD1
j_call: TRBJ2-7
v_call: TRBV6-1
clone_size: once

cdr3_nt: TGTGCCAGCGGCGGGAGGGCCCACGAGCAGTACTTC
cdr3_aa: CASGGRAHEQYF
d_call: TRBD2
j_call: TRBJ2-7
v_call: TRBV28
clone_size: -

cdr3_nt: TGTGCCAGTAGTATACAGGGACAGGGTATCAATCAGCCCCAGCATTTT
cdr3_aa: CASSIQGQGINQPQHF
d_call: TRBD1
j_call: TRBJ1-5
v_call: TRBV19
clone_size: -